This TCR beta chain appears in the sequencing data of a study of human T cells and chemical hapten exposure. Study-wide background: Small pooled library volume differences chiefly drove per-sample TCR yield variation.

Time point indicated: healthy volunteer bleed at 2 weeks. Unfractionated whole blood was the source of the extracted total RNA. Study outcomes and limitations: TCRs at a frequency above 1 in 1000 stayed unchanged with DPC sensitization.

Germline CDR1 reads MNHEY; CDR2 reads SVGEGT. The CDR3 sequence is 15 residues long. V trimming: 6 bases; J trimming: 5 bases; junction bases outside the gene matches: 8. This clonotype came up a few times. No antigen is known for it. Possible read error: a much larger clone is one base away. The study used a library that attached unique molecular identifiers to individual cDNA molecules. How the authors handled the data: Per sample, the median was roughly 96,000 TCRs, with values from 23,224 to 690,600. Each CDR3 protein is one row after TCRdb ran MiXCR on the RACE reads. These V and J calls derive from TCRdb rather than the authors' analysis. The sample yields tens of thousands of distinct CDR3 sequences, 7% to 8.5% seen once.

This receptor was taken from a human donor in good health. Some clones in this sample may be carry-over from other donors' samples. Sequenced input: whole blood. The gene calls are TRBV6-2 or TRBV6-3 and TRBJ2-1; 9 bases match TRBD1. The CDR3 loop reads CASRLDRGGNNEQFF. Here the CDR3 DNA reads TGTGCCAGCAGGCTGGACAGGGGTGGTAACAATGAGCAGTTCTTC.